The 13 T cell receptor beta chains below all came from one sample that was sequenced in a study of T cell repertoires in cytomegalovirus infection. TCRdb re-called the reads through MiXCR, storing one row per CDR3 protein. The sample has 150,000 to 180,000 distinct CDR3 sequences, around 24% seen once. The specimen sequenced was PBMCs. The receptors come from a human donor in good health (CMV status not recorded). Some clones in this sample may be carry-over from other donors' samples.

This clonotype was detected ten times or more. This sequence joins TRBV7-6 and TRBJ2-5; weak D call: TRBD1 (5 bases). V dropped 2 bases and J dropped 0 bases, with 13 bases sitting between them. Per the germline V gene, CDR1 is SGHVS and CDR2 is FNYEAQ. CDR3 size: 16 residues. CDR3 DNA: TGTGCCAGCAGCTTATACAGGCCCCTGTACCAAGAGACCCAGTACTTC. It yields the protein CASSLYRPLYQETQYF. Using reference TRBV7-6 and TRBJ2-5 for the parts outside the CDR3, the full variable domain is GAGVSQSPRYKVTKRGQDVALRCDPISGHVSLYWYRQALGQGPEFLTYFNYEAQQDKSGLPNDRFSAERPEGSISTLTIQRTEQRDSAMYRCASSLYRPLYQETQYFGPGTRLLVL.

J is TRBJ2-4 and V is TRBV20-1; D might be TRBD1 or TRBD2, each matching 5 bases. V was cut by 4 bases and J by 0 bases, with 13 bases left in between. Germline CDR1 and CDR2: DFQATT and SNEGSKA (reference sequence). This CDR3 spans 15 amino acids. CDR3 residues: CSATGTVLAKNIQYF. DNA of the CDR3: TGCAGTGCTACCGGGACGGTCCTAGCCAAAAACATTCAGTACTTC.

The J gene is TRBJ1-2, the V gene TRBV29-1; a possible D gene is TRBD1 (5 bases). Germline CDR1 is SQVTM and CDR2 is ANQGSEA. The CDR3 loop spans 12 amino acids. Trimming removed 4 bases at V and 11 bases at J, with 17 bases between. CDR3 bases: TGCAGCGTTGTGACGACGGGGCCAGGGTACACCTTC. Protein product: CSVVTTGPGYTF. The full variable domain, in which reference TRBV29-1 and TRBJ1-2 provide the parts outside the CDR3, is SAVISQKPSRDICQRGTSLTIQCQVDSQVTMMFWYRQQPGQSLTLIATANQGSEATYESGFVIDKFPISRPNLTFSTLTVSNMSPEDSSIYLCSVVTTGPGYTFGSGTRLTVV.

The chain carries TRBV29-1 and TRBJ2-6; tentative D call: TRBD1 (6 bases). Germline V gene sequence: CDR1 SQVTM, CDR2 ANQGSEA. The CDR3 runs 13 residues. The V gene lost 7 bases and the J gene lost 1 base, with 8 bases spanning the gap. CDR3 DNA sequence: TGCAGCGCCCAGGGGTCTGGGGCCAACGTCCTGACTTTC. Translating gives CSAQGSGANVLTF.

The chain has TRBV7-9 and TRBJ2-2; D ambiguous. The CDR3 spans 13 residues. Trimming took 3 bases from V and 10 from J, leaving 12 bases between them. Per the germline V gene, CDR1 is SEHNR and CDR2 is FQNEAQ (reference sequence). The DNA of the CDR3 is TGTGCCAGCAGCTTCATGTCAGAGGAGGAGCTGTTTTTT. As protein: CASSFMSEEELFF.

V usage is TRBV28 and J usage is TRBJ2-7; the match to TRBD2 covers 10 bases. In germline, CDR1 is MDHEN, CDR2 SYDVKM. V was pared by 4 bases and J by 2 bases, with 5 bases of the junction left unmatched. The CDR3 sequence is 15 residues long. The CDR3 region is CASSYGLAAPYEQYF. The DNA of the CDR3 is TGTGCCAGCAGTTACGGACTAGCGGCCCCCTACGAGCAGTACTTC.

The table lists this clonotype with a few counts. J is TRBJ1-2 and V is TRBV5-1, with 8 nucleotides matching TRBD1. V was pared by 3 bases and J by 4 bases, with 2 bases of the junction left unmatched. The CDR3 runs 13 residues. Germline CDR1 reads SGHRS; CDR2 reads YFSETQ. The CDR3 nucleotides are TGCGCCAGCAGCTCGGACAGGGCCTATGGCTACACCTTC. This codes for CASSSDRAYGYTF.

The chain recombines TRBV20-1 with TRBJ2-3; 9 positions match TRBD2. CDR1 DFQATT and CDR2 SNEGSKA come from the germline V gene (reference sequence). This CDR3 is 16 amino acids long. V shed 3 bases, J shed 4 bases, and the junction held 11 bases outside the gene matches. The CDR3 coding sequence is TGCAGTGCTAGTCCCATGCCTAGCGGGGAATCAGATACGCAGTATTTT. It encodes CSASPMPSGESDTQYF.

The sample holds many counts of this clonotype. The chain carries TRBV5-1 and TRBJ2-2; no firm D call. CDR1 and CDR2 (germline): SGHRS, YFSETQ. Deletions cut 6 bases from V and 1 base from J, with 7 bases between. This CDR3 region has 13 residues. CDR3 in DNA: TGCGCCAGCACTCAGGAGAACACCGGGGAGCTGTTTTTT. Translating gives CASTQENTGELFF.

V usage is TRBV7-9 and J usage is TRBJ2-3; 9 nucleotides match TRBD2. Germline V gene data show CDR1 as SEHNR and CDR2 as FQNEAQ (reference sequence). V was clipped by 6 bases and J by 3 bases; unmatched bases: 7. The CDR3 consists of 15 residues. CDR3 DNA: TGTGCCAGCAGTCTAGCGGGATCGGGGACAGATACGCAGTATTTT. Translated: CASSLAGSGTDTQYF.

As concerns this clonotype: Without the conserved terminal phenylalanine or tryptophan, this CDR3 likely stems from a read error. This sequence joins TRBV4-3 and TRBJ2-1; D ambiguous. The CDR3 length is 15 residues. Trimming stripped 0 bases from V and 0 bases from J, with 6 bases between. Germline V lookup: CDR1 LGHNA, CDR2 YSLEER. The CDR3 loop is CASSQDLVSYNEQFL. In DNA form, the CDR3 reads TGCGCCAGCAGCCAAGACCTAGTCTCCTACAATGAGCAGTTCCTC.

V and J are TRBV2 and TRBJ2-1, with 12 nucleotides matching TRBD2. Germline CDR1 reads SNHLY; CDR2 reads FYNNEI. This CDR3 comprises 13 residues. V shed 6 bases, J shed 7 bases, and the junction held 1 base outside the gene matches. CDR3 nucleotides: TGTGCCAGCAGCGGACTAGCGGGGAATGAGCAGTTCTTC. The encoded protein is CASSGLAGNEQFF. The entire variable domain, with the rest obtained from reference TRBV2 and TRBJ2-1, is as follows: EPEVTQTPSHQVTQMGQEVILRCVPISNHLYFYWYRQILGQKVEFLVSFYNNEISEKSEIFDDQFSVERPDGSNFTLKIRSTKLEDSAMYFCASSGLAGNEQFFGPGTRLTVL.

The V call is TRBV28, the J call TRBJ2-1; 7 nucleotides line up with TRBD2. This CDR3 contains 16 residues. Trimming at V came to 6 bases and at J to 3 bases, leaving 11 bases not matched to a gene. CDR1 and CDR2 (germline): MDHEN, SYDVKM. CDR3 sequence reads: CASSIRTSIVYNEQFF. The CDR3, as DNA: TGTGCCAGCAGCATAAGGACTAGTATTGTCTACAATGAGCAGTTCTTC.